These T cell receptor beta chains were read from a single sample in a study of Ad26.COV2.S vaccination and SARS-CoV-2 variants. The assay was immunoSEQ multiplex PCR, and TCRdb's table has in-frame clones only and misses some. The table has hundreds of thousands of clones, around 89% seen once. Source: peripheral blood, taken in a trial of Ad26.COV2.S vaccine versus placebo. The source of these receptors is a person aged 18 to 65 who received the Ad26.COV2.S COVID-19 vaccine or a placebo. CDR3s include the opening cysteine and the closing phenylalanine or tryptophan. Rows give clone size only sometimes, using once, few, many, or a class for an expanded clone.

clone size | V gene | CDR3 protein
. | TRBV5-1 | CASSLTSGNTGELFF
. | TRBV5-1 | CASSRDRGEKLFF
. | TRBV6-5 | CASRTRGSTDTQYF
. | TRBV6-2/TRBV6-3 | CASSYYRASGELFF
once | TRBV6-2/TRBV6-3 | CASSYPETGSAGTGELFF
. | TRBV19 | CASSQTSINYEQYF
. | TRBV6-1 | CASSEAGVSNQPQHF
. | TRBV7-2 | CASSLETLWGLSSGNTIYF
once | TRBV6-1 | CASSEGGYNQPQHF
. | TRBV6-6 | CASSYGFTGSNQPQHF
. | TRBV6-2/TRBV6-3 | CASSYRGDTEAFF
. | TRBV30 | CAWSPLAVDGTDTQYF
once | TRBV3-1/TRBV3-2 | CASSSDREGEKLFF
. | TRBV6-4 | CASRGQGNTGELFF
once | TRBV19 | CASSIGMAAGRNTEAFF
. | TRBV19 | CASSIETGEDTGELFF
. | TRBV3-1/TRBV3-2 | CASSQDRYNEQFF
few | TRBV7-2 | CASSLSVSSGYTF
once | TRBV28 | CASKGYSNQPQHF
. | TRBV6-4 | CASSEKSEGNNEQFF
. | TRBV2 | CASRPTTGPQGTQYF
. | TRBV5-4 | CASSSEDRGDTQYF
. | TRBV15 | CATSRGTDSGSTDTQYF
. | TRBV3-1/TRBV3-2 | CASSQISGGAADTQYF
few | TRBV7-9 | CASSQPGANTGELFF
few | TRBV30 | CAWSVRVGEVTNEKLFF
. | TRBV7-9 | CASSLSSYEQYF
. | TRBV5-1 | CASSLGSTDTQYF
once | TRBV5-5 | CASSLAPTESSYNSPLHF
. | TRBV28 | CASSLFRRASSQETQYF
. | TRBV6-5 | CASSYSRNMNTEAFF
. | TRBV5-8 | CASSSGRENTDTQYF
. | TRBV2 | CASRGQPSNEKLFF
. | TRBV27 | CASSPPMGNSGANVLTF
. | TRBV5-5 | CASRLGQGSTEAFF
few | TRBV5-1 | CASGDTEYGYTF
. | TRBV30 | CAWSVGTGLTSTDTQYF
. | TRBV10-3 | CAISTGSNTGELFF
. | TRBV5-1 | CASNRQGPNPEETQYF
. | TRBV5-8 | CASTRTDSYNEQFF
. | TRBV5-1 | CASSLGQGDTGNTIYF